The entry below describes one TCR beta chain. The data are from a study of blood T cell repertoires in COVID-19. About the study: COVID-19 samples from acute and convalescent phases originated in the United States, Italy and Spain. PBMCs, B-cell-depleted T cells, or T cells provided the cDNA or gDNA that made up the material.

This CDR3 is built from 15 residues. CDR1 and CDR2 from the germline V gene are SGHNT and YYREEE (reference sequence). V lost 6 bases and J lost 2, with 17 bases in between. The data were produced by immunoSEQ multiplex PCR, yet TCRdb's version contains in-frame clones alone and is incomplete. The sample lists roughly 150,000 clones; roughly 91% were seen once. Seattle's cohort entered during active infection and was followed longitudinally. The J gene is TRBJ1-1, the V gene TRBV5-4; TRBD1 might be the D (6 bases). Material: peripheral blood. The TCR originated in a man between 18 and 35 years old with COVID-19, enrolled during active disease. CDR3 DNA sequence: TGTGCCAGCACCTCGATGGGGACACTAAACACTGAAGCTTTCTTT. Amino acid sequence: CASTSMGTLNTEAFF.